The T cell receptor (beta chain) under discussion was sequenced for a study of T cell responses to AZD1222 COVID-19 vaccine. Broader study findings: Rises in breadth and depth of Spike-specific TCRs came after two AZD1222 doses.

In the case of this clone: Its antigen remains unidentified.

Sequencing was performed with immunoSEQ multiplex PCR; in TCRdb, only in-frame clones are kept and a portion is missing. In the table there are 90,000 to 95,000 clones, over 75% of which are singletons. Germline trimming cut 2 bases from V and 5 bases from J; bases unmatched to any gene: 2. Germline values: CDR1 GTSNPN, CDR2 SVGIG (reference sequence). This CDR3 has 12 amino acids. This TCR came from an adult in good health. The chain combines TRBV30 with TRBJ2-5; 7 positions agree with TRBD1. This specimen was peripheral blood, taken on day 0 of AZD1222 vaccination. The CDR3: CAWSPDRETQYF. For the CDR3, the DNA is TGTGCCTGGAGTCCGGACAGGGAGACCCAGTACTTC.